Listed below are T cell receptor beta chains from one sample, sequenced in a study of cytomegalovirus exposure and HLA in healthy donors. Assay: immunoSEQ multiplex PCR; the TCRdb copy retains only in-frame clones and omits some. This table has about 100,000 clones, 65% to 80% appearing once. Sequencing was done on a sample of PBMCs. The receptors originated from a woman aged 70-85 years in good health and CMV-seropositive. The CDR3 runs from the conserved cysteine through the conserved F or W. A D gene is named only where the DNA matches it firmly. Not every row has a clone size; where given, it reads once, few, many or a size class.

cdr3_aa | cdr3_nt | clone_size | j_call | v_call | d_call
CSARWAETQYF | TGCAGTGCTAGATGGGCCGAGACCCAGTACTTC | - | TRBJ2-5 | TRBV20-1 | -
CATEGTSGSDTQYF | TGTGCGACTGAAGGGACTAGCGGGAGTGATACGCAGTATTTT | - | TRBJ2-3 | TRBV5-4 | TRBD2
CASSSQESNQPQHF | TGTGCCAGCAGCTCCCAGGAAAGCAATCAGCCCCAGCATTTT | - | TRBJ1-5 | TRBV7-2 | -
CASSLDRRYANTGELFF | TGTGCTAGCAGCTTAGACAGGCGGTACGCGAACACCGGGGAGCTGTTTTTT | - | TRBJ2-2 | TRBV7-7 | -
CASSQSGTAGSGNTIYF | TGCGCCAGCAGCCAATCCGGGACAGCGGGCTCTGGAAACACCATATATTTT | - | TRBJ1-3 | TRBV5-1 | TRBD1
CASSVVGGSTDTQYF | TGTGCCAGCAGCGTAGTCGGGGGGAGCACAGATACGCAGTATTTT | - | TRBJ2-3 | TRBV9 | TRBD2
CSVVRGVGEKLFF | TGCAGCGTTGTGCGGGGGGTGGGTGAAAAACTGTTTTTT | few | TRBJ1-4 | TRBV29-1 | -
CAWSVLLAGGLRETQYF | TGTGCCTGGAGTGTACTTCTTGCGGGAGGGCTTCGAGAGACCCAGTACTTC | - | TRBJ2-5 | TRBV30 | TRBD2
CASSMDRPTNNEQFF | TGTGCCAGCAGCATGGACAGACCTACAAACAATGAGCAGTTCTTC | - | TRBJ2-1 | TRBV5-4 | -
CASRQREGSYNEQFF | TGTGCCAGCCGACAGCGGGAGGGAAGCTACAATGAGCAGTTCTTC | - | TRBJ2-1 | TRBV2 | TRBD2
CASSPQDGKRGDTQYF | TGTGCCAGCTCACCGCAGGACGGGAAGAGGGGGGATACGCAGTATTTT | - | TRBJ2-3 | TRBV18 | -
CASSLNWEASYNEQFF | TGTGCCAGCAGCTTAAACTGGGAGGCGTCCTACAATGAGCAGTTCTTC | few | TRBJ2-1 | TRBV7-3 | -
CSVESFRAGETQYF | TGCAGCGTTGAAAGCTTCAGGGCTGGCGAGACCCAGTACTTC | - | TRBJ2-5 | TRBV29-1 | -
CASSRTSGNSGEQFF | TGTGCCAGCAGCCGGACTAGCGGGAATTCCGGTGAGCAGTTCTTC | once | TRBJ2-1 | TRBV9 | TRBD2
CASSLAGMAYNEQFF | TGCGCCAGCAGCTTGGCCGGGATGGCATACAATGAGCAGTTCTTC | - | TRBJ2-1 | TRBV5-1 | -
CASSNRDRKHAKNIQYF | TGTGCCAGCAGTAACCGGGACAGAAAGCATGCCAAAAACATTCAGTACTTC | - | TRBJ2-4 | TRBV2 | TRBD1